This T cell receptor beta chain is from a study of blood T cell repertoires in COVID-19. TCRdb's copy holds only in-frame clones and misses some; the assay was immunoSEQ multiplex PCR. The sample comprises fewer than 250,000 clones, roughly 85% of which are singletons, and 9.1% rests with the top ten. The clonotype originates from a woman aged 50 to 65 with acute COVID-19. Sequencing was done on a sample of PBMCs or T cells enriched from blood (not recorded which).

CDR3 region: CAWSLDRKTEAFF. The CDR3 coding sequence is TGTGCCTGGAGCTTGGACAGGAAAACTGAAGCTTTCTTT. V is TRBV30 and J is TRBJ1-1; 7 nucleotides agree with TRBD1. Germline trimming cut 3 bases from V and 5 bases from J; bases unmatched to any gene: 6. Germline lookup yields CDR1 GTSNPN and CDR2 SVGIG (reference sequence). The CDR3 spans 13 residues.